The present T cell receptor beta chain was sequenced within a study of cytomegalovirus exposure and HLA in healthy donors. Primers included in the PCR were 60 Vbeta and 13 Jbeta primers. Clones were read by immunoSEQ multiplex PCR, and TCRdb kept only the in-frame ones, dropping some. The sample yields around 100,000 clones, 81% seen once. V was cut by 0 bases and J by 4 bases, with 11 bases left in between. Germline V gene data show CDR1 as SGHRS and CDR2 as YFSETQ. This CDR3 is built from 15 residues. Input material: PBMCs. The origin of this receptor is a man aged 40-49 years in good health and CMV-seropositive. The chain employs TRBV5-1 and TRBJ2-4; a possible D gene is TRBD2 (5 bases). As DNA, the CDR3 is TGCGCCAGCAGCTTGGACGGGATGGCTAAAAACATTCAGTACTTC. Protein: CASSLDGMAKNIQYF. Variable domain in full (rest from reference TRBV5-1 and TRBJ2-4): KAGVTQTPRYLIKTRGQQVTLSCSPISGHRSVSWYQQTPGQGLQFLFEYFSETQRNKGNFPGRFSGRQFSNSRSEMNVSTLELGDSALYLCASSLDGMAKNIQYFGAGTRLSVL.